The rows below give T cell receptor beta chains drawn from one sample of a study of T-cell reconstitution after alpha-beta-depleted transplantation in children. TCRdb fed the PCR reads into MiXCR, producing one record per CDR3 protein. Here the sample spans 450,000 to 600,000 distinct CDR3 sequences, 30% to 35% being singletons. The sample in question was PBMCs from the stem cell graft donor, obtained from the stem cell graft. These receptors originate from a human donor who donated a stem cell graft to a child with aplastic anemia. CDR3s include the opening cysteine and the closing phenylalanine or tryptophan. D genes are given only for firm matches. Clone size is given for some rows only: seen once, a few or many times, or a class if the clone is expanded.

J gene: TRBJ2-5; clone size: NA; D gene: TRBD2; V gene: TRBV27; CDR3 protein: CASSLVIAGGPLQETQYF; CDR3 DNA: TGTGCCAGCAGTTTGGTAATAGCGGGAGGCCCCCTGCAAGAGACCCAGTACTTC
J gene: TRBJ1-5; clone size: few; D gene: NA; V gene: TRBV3-1; CDR3 protein: CASSLSERQPQHF; CDR3 DNA: TGTGCCAGCAGCCTTTCAGAACGACAGCCCCAGCATTTT
J gene: TRBJ2-7; clone size: NA; D gene: NA; V gene: TRBV5-1; CDR3 protein: CASSFDAEQYF; CDR3 DNA: TGCGCCAGCAGCTTTGACGCCGAGCAGTACTTC
J gene: TRBJ2-5; clone size: NA; D gene: NA; V gene: TRBV6-1; CDR3 protein: CASKRSSPLRETQYF; CDR3 DNA: TGTGCCAGCAAGCGGTCTAGCCCTTTGAGGGAGACCCAGTACTTC
J gene: TRBJ2-1; clone size: few; D gene: NA; V gene: TRBV20-1; CDR3 protein: CSALDRGMREQFF; CDR3 DNA: TGCAGTGCTTTGGACCGGGGAATGAGGGAGCAGTTCTTC
J gene: TRBJ1-1; clone size: NA; D gene: NA; V gene: TRBV5-6; CDR3 protein: CASSPMGGATEAFF; CDR3 DNA: TGTGCCAGCAGCCCAATGGGCGGGGCAACTGAAGCTTTCTTT
J gene: TRBJ1-1; clone size: NA; D gene: NA; V gene: TRBV12-3/TRBV12-4; CDR3 protein: CASSITDRNTEAFF; CDR3 DNA: TGTGCCAGCAGTATTACCGACAGGAACACTGAAGCTTTCTTT
J gene: TRBJ2-3; clone size: NA; D gene: TRBD2; V gene: TRBV29-1; CDR3 protein: CSVVRKSGITDTQYF; CDR3 DNA: TGCAGCGTCGTCAGGAAGAGCGGGATCACAGATACGCAGTATTTT
J gene: TRBJ2-1; clone size: NA; D gene: TRBD2; V gene: TRBV12-3/TRBV12-4; CDR3 protein: CASSTPLTSTNEQFF; CDR3 DNA: TGTGCCAGCAGTACCCCACTGACTAGCACGAATGAGCAGTTCTTC
J gene: TRBJ1-5; clone size: NA; D gene: NA; V gene: TRBV30; CDR3 protein: CAWSVRLRGTNSNQPQHF; CDR3 DNA: TGTGCCTGGAGTGTACGGCTTCGGGGAACTAATAGCAATCAGCCCCAGCATTTT
J gene: TRBJ2-1; clone size: NA; D gene: TRBD2; V gene: TRBV18; CDR3 protein: CASSPGLAGTRHEQFF; CDR3 DNA: TGTGCCAGCTCACCGGGACTAGCGGGGACCCGTCATGAGCAGTTCTTC
J gene: TRBJ2-5; clone size: NA; D gene: TRBD1; V gene: TRBV20-1; CDR3 protein: CRGGTGGWETQYF; CDR3 DNA: TGCAGAGGCGGGACAGGGGGTTGGGAGACCCAGTACTTC
J gene: TRBJ2-2; clone size: few; D gene: NA; V gene: TRBV20-1; CDR3 protein: CSARDPATHTGELFF; CDR3 DNA: TGCAGTGCTAGAGATCCAGCGACACACACCGGGGAGCTGTTTTTT
J gene: TRBJ1-6; clone size: few; D gene: TRBD1; V gene: TRBV2; CDR3 protein: CASSLRDRGVSPLHF; CDR3 DNA: TGTGCCAGCAGTTTACGTGACAGGGGGGTTTCACCCCTCCACTTT
J gene: TRBJ2-1; clone size: NA; D gene: TRBD2; V gene: TRBV7-9; CDR3 protein: CASSRLAGEGNEQFF; CDR3 DNA: TGTGCCAGCAGCCGACTAGCGGGAGAAGGGAATGAGCAGTTCTTC
J gene: TRBJ2-1; clone size: few; D gene: NA; V gene: TRBV27; CDR3 protein: CASGGTRSSYNEQFF; CDR3 DNA: TGTGCCAGCGGGGGGACACGGAGCTCCTACAATGAGCAGTTCTTC
J gene: TRBJ1-1; clone size: NA; D gene: NA; V gene: TRBV12-3/TRBV12-4; CDR3 protein: CASSSRARGTEAFF; CDR3 DNA: TGTGCCAGCAGTTCGCGGGCCCGGGGCACTGAAGCTTTCTTT
J gene: TRBJ2-5; clone size: NA; D gene: TRBD2; V gene: TRBV30; CDR3 protein: CACRTSGAGETQYF; CDR3 DNA: TGTGCCTGCCGGACTAGCGGAGCGGGAGAGACCCAGTACTTC
J gene: TRBJ1-1; clone size: NA; D gene: NA; V gene: TRBV6-1; CDR3 protein: CASSRKLGTEAFF; CDR3 DNA: TGTGCCAGCAGTCGCAAATTGGGGACTGAAGCTTTCTTT
J gene: TRBJ1-1; clone size: once; D gene: TRBD1; V gene: TRBV3-1; CDR3 protein: CASSQWDREGDAFF; CDR3 DNA: TGTGCCAGCAGCCAATGGGACAGGGAGGGTGATGCTTTCTTC
J gene: TRBJ2-1; clone size: few; D gene: TRBD2; V gene: TRBV6-5; CDR3 protein: CASSYLSGRAIANEQFF; CDR3 DNA: TGTGCCAGCAGTTACCTTAGCGGGAGGGCCATTGCAAATGAGCAGTTCTTC
J gene: TRBJ2-1; clone size: few; D gene: NA; V gene: TRBV4-1; CDR3 protein: CASSQARQEQFF; CDR3 DNA: TGCGCCAGCAGCCAAGCCCGTCAGGAGCAGTTCTTC
J gene: TRBJ2-1; clone size: few; D gene: NA; V gene: TRBV7-2; CDR3 protein: CASSLDGVGEQFF; CDR3 DNA: TGTGCCAGCAGCTTGGATGGGGTCGGTGAGCAGTTCTTC
J gene: TRBJ2-2; clone size: once; D gene: NA; V gene: TRBV6-2/TRBV6-3; CDR3 protein: CASSYPPFTAHTGELFF; CDR3 DNA: TGTGCCAGCAGTTACCCCCCTTTCACAGCACACACCGGGGAGCTGTTTTTT
J gene: TRBJ2-7; clone size: few; D gene: TRBD2; V gene: TRBV5-1; CDR3 protein: CASSEGLAGPYEQYF; CDR3 DNA: TGCGCCAGCAGCGAGGGACTAGCGGGCCCCTACGAGCAGTACTTC
J gene: TRBJ2-5; clone size: few; D gene: TRBD1; V gene: TRBV29-1; CDR3 protein: CSVADRGQTQYF; CDR3 DNA: TGCAGCGTAGCAGACAGGGGGCAGACCCAGTACTTC
J gene: TRBJ2-1; clone size: NA; D gene: TRBD1; V gene: TRBV20-1; CDR3 protein: CSARDWQGQGRHEQFF; CDR3 DNA: TGCAGTGCTAGAGATTGGCAAGGACAGGGGAGACATGAGCAGTTCTTC
J gene: TRBJ2-5; clone size: NA; D gene: NA; V gene: TRBV5-4; CDR3 protein: CASSLDPGYIQETQYF; CDR3 DNA: TGTGCCAGCAGCTTGGATCCCGGCTATATACAAGAGACCCAGTACTTC
J gene: TRBJ1-2; clone size: NA; D gene: NA; V gene: TRBV5-5; CDR3 protein: CGSSYQGTKANYGYTF; CDR3 DNA: TGTGGCAGCAGCTACCAGGGTACGAAGGCTAACTATGGCTACACCTTC
J gene: TRBJ2-2; clone size: few; D gene: TRBD2; V gene: TRBV7-6; CDR3 protein: CASSLPGSSGRQPFYMNGELFF; CDR3 DNA: TGTGCCAGCAGCTTACCCGGATCTAGCGGGAGACAGCCCTTTTATATGAACGGGGAGCTGTTTTTT
J gene: TRBJ2-1; clone size: many; D gene: TRBD2; V gene: TRBV11-2; CDR3 protein: CASSPRNSGSADEQFF; CDR3 DNA: TGTGCCAGCAGCCCTCGGAATAGCGGGAGTGCCGATGAGCAGTTCTTC
J gene: TRBJ2-1; clone size: NA; D gene: NA; V gene: TRBV15; CDR3 protein: CATSREGDGSPRNEQFF; CDR3 DNA: TGTGCCACCAGCAGAGAGGGGGACGGGAGCCCTAGGAATGAGCAGTTCTTC
J gene: TRBJ2-1; clone size: NA; D gene: NA; V gene: TRBV6-2/TRBV6-3; CDR3 protein: CASSYDYYNEQFF; CDR3 DNA: TGTGCCAGCAGTTACGACTACTACAATGAGCAGTTCTTC
J gene: TRBJ2-3; clone size: NA; D gene: NA; V gene: TRBV7-2; CDR3 protein: CASSFRHPTPTDTQYF; CDR3 DNA: TGTGCCAGCAGCTTCAGGCACCCAACCCCCACAGATACGCAGTATTTT
J gene: TRBJ1-3; clone size: NA; D gene: NA; V gene: TRBV7-3; CDR3 protein: CASSLQTGSGNTIYF; CDR3 DNA: TGTGCCAGCAGCCTTCAAACAGGCTCCGGAAACACCATATATTTT
J gene: TRBJ1-2; clone size: few; D gene: TRBD1; V gene: TRBV6-1; CDR3 protein: CASSPAGTGVRNYGYTF; CDR3 DNA: TGTGCCAGCAGTCCCGCCGGGACAGGGGTTCGCAACTATGGCTACACCTTC
J gene: TRBJ1-2; clone size: NA; D gene: NA; V gene: TRBV20-1; CDR3 protein: CSAPGLGAYGYTF; CDR3 DNA: TGCAGTGCTCCCGGGTTGGGGGCCTATGGCTACACCTTC
J gene: TRBJ2-5; clone size: NA; D gene: TRBD2; V gene: TRBV7-2; CDR3 protein: CASSTGTSGRLQETQYF; CDR3 DNA: TGTGCCAGCAGCACGGGGACTAGCGGGAGATTGCAAGAGACCCAGTACTTC
J gene: TRBJ2-7; clone size: few; D gene: TRBD1; V gene: TRBV7-2; CDR3 protein: CASSLTQGAPYEQYF; CDR3 DNA: TGTGCCAGCAGCTTGACACAGGGGGCCCCCTACGAGCAGTACTTC
J gene: TRBJ1-5; clone size: few; D gene: NA; V gene: TRBV19; CDR3 protein: CASSIPAQGYQPQHF; CDR3 DNA: TGTGCCAGTAGTATCCCTGCCCAGGGCTATCAGCCCCAGCATTTT
J gene: TRBJ2-3; clone size: NA; D gene: NA; V gene: TRBV7-2; CDR3 protein: CASSLFFGRGDTQYF; CDR3 DNA: TGTGCCAGCAGCTTATTTTTCGGGAGAGGAGATACGCAGTATTTT
J gene: TRBJ2-1; clone size: once; D gene: NA; V gene: TRBV5-1; CDR3 protein: CASSGGLVQYNEQFF; CDR3 DNA: TGCGCCAGCAGTGGTGGGCTAGTCCAGTACAATGAGCAGTTCTTC
J gene: TRBJ1-3; clone size: NA; D gene: NA; V gene: TRBV7-9; CDR3 protein: CASRRPLGPADTIYF; CDR3 DNA: TGTGCCAGCAGACGGCCCTTGGGGCCGGCGGACACCATATATTTT
J gene: TRBJ2-3; clone size: NA; D gene: NA; V gene: TRBV12-3/TRBV12-4; CDR3 protein: CASTTGDTQYF; CDR3 DNA: TGTGCCAGCACCACAGGGGATACGCAGTATTTT
J gene: TRBJ2-5; clone size: once; D gene: NA; V gene: TRBV7-6; CDR3 protein: CASSMYGDQETQYF; CDR3 DNA: TGTGCCAGCAGTATGTACGGGGACCAAGAGACCCAGTACTTC
J gene: TRBJ1-5; clone size: NA; D gene: NA; V gene: TRBV20-1; CDR3 protein: CSARAYSNQPQHF; CDR3 DNA: TGCAGTGCTAGAGCATATAGCAATCAGCCCCAGCATTTT
J gene: TRBJ2-7; clone size: NA; D gene: TRBD2; V gene: TRBV5-1; CDR3 protein: CASSPRFAGGGDEQYF; CDR3 DNA: TGCGCCAGCAGCCCCAGGTTTGCGGGAGGTGGCGACGAGCAGTACTTC
J gene: TRBJ2-1; clone size: few; D gene: NA; V gene: TRBV10-3; CDR3 protein: CAISESGTSRRHEQFF; CDR3 DNA: TGTGCCATCAGTGAGTCAGGAACTAGCAGACGGCATGAGCAGTTCTTC
J gene: TRBJ2-7; clone size: NA; D gene: NA; V gene: TRBV5-8; CDR3 protein: CASSSIGARPRQYF; CDR3 DNA: TGTGCCAGCAGCTCCATCGGGGCGCGACCTCGACAGTACTTC
J gene: TRBJ1-2; clone size: NA; D gene: TRBD1; V gene: TRBV20-1; CDR3 protein: CSASPSGTGGYGYTF; CDR3 DNA: TGCAGTGCTAGTCCCTCCGGGACAGGGGGGTACGGCTACACCTTC
J gene: TRBJ1-5; clone size: few; D gene: TRBD1; V gene: TRBV28; CDR3 protein: CASSPLRGDRGHQPQHF; CDR3 DNA: TGTGCCAGCAGTCCCCTCCGGGGGGACAGAGGGCATCAGCCCCAGCATTTT
J gene: TRBJ2-7; clone size: few; D gene: NA; V gene: TRBV15; CDR3 protein: CATSRQQGGEKKQYF; CDR3 DNA: TGTGCCACCAGCCGACAACAGGGGGGGGAAAAAAAGCAGTACTTC